Presented here are 24 T cell receptor beta chains from one specimen sequenced in a study of blood T cell repertoires in COVID-19. Profiling relied on immunoSEQ multiplex PCR, and the TCRdb table lists in-frame clones only, not all of them. The profile shows approximately 150,000 clones, 84% of them singletons. Sequenced input: PBMCs or T cells enriched from blood (not recorded which). The receptors stem from a man aged 45-65 years in a cohort exposed to, infected with or recovered from COVID-19 (not recorded which).

This chain uses TRBV5-1 with TRBJ2-7, with 9 bases identical to TRBD1. The CDR3 length is 14 residues. V was pared by 4 bases and J by 4 bases, with 6 bases of the junction left unmatched. Germline V CDR1 and CDR2: SGHRS, YFSETQ. CDR3 amino acids: CASSGRTGAYEQYF. CDR3 bases: TGCGCCAGCAGCGGACGGACAGGGGCATACGAGCAGTACTTC.

J is TRBJ1-6 and V is TRBV13, with 11 nucleotides matching TRBD1. The germline CDR1 and CDR2 sequences are PRHDT and FYEKMQ (reference sequence). There are 14 residues in the CDR3. V gave up 5 bases and J gave up 8 bases; unmatched junction bases: 2. The CDR3 is CASSRDRGYSPLHF. As DNA, the CDR3 is TGTGCCAGCAGCCGGGACAGGGGGTATTCACCCCTCCACTTT. The entire variable domain, with the rest obtained from reference TRBV13 and TRBJ1-6, is as follows: AAGVIQSPRHLIKEKRETATLKCYPIPRHDTVYWYQQGPGQDPQFLISFYEKMQSDKGSIPDRFSAQQFSDYHSELNMSSLELGDSALYFCASSRDRGYSPLHFGNGTRLTVT.

This clone was found a few times. This chain uses TRBV4-1 with TRBJ2-2, with a weak D call TRBD1 (7 bases). This CDR3 spans 18 amino acids. Germline V gives CDR1 MGHRA, CDR2 YSYEKL. Trimming cost V 0 bases and J 4 bases, with 18 bases left between them. CDR3 sequence: CASSQDPRRGRGTGELFF. For the CDR3, the DNA is TGCGCCAGCAGCCAAGATCCGAGGAGGGGGCGCGGCACCGGGGAGCTGTTTTTT.

The chain recombines TRBV12-3 or TRBV12-4 with TRBJ2-7; TRBD1 agrees at 7 bases. CDR3 length: 13 amino acids. Unmatched junction bases numbered 7, after V lost 5 bases and J lost 6 bases. The CDR3 reads CASSQTGYGEQYF. The CDR3 bases are TGTGCCAGCAGTCAGACAGGGTATGGCGAGCAGTACTTC.

The gene calls are TRBV12-3 or TRBV12-4 and TRBJ1-5; D remains ambiguous. V lost 2 bases and J lost 6, with 8 bases in between. This CDR3 is 13 amino acids long. Here the CDR3 reads CASSLSGGQPQHF. The CDR3, as DNA: TGTGCCAGCAGTTTATCGGGAGGTCAGCCCCAGCATTTT.

This chain joins TRBV25-1 and TRBJ2-1; 10 bases agree with TRBD1. The CDR3 spans 13 residues. Germline assignment: CDR1 MGHDK and CDR2 SYGVNS. After removal of 8 bases from V and 9 bases from J, the junction contained 7 bases not matched to a gene. The DNA for the CDR3 is TGTGCCAGCGCGAGACAGGGGGCGTTTGAGCAGTTCTTC. Its translation: CASARQGAFEQFF.

The chain uses TRBV24-1 and TRBJ2-3; possibly TRBD1 for D (5 bases). The germline CDR1 and CDR2 sequences are KGHDR and SFDVKD. CDR3 length: 13 residues. Trimming removed 4 bases from V and 2 bases from J, with 6 bases in between. CDR3 nucleotide sequence: TGTGCCACCAGTGACAGGGACACAGATACGCAGTATTTT. The encoded protein is CATSDRDTDTQYF.

This clone appeared once. The chain couples TRBV11-2 to TRBJ2-7; TRBD1 aligns across 8 bases. Germline V gene sequence: CDR1 SGHAT, CDR2 FQNNGV. Germline trimming cut 5 bases from V and 2 bases from J; bases unmatched to any gene: 5. There are 14 residues in the CDR3. The CDR3 loop reads CASSPAQGAYEQYF. CDR3 DNA: TGTGCCAGCAGCCCGGCACAGGGGGCCTACGAGCAGTACTTC.

The chain uses TRBV5-1 and TRBJ1-1, with D possibly matching TRBD1 (5 bases). The CDR3 sequence is 15 residues long. Germline V gene data show CDR1 as SGHRS and CDR2 as YFSETQ. V dropped 4 bases and J dropped 5 bases, with 18 bases sitting between them. The CDR3 sequence is CASSGGTRELTEAFF. The CDR3 DNA reads TGCGCCAGCAGCGGGGGGACGCGCGAATTAACTGAAGCTTTCTTT.

The chain uses TRBV6-7 and TRBJ1-3; no reliable D call. TRBV6-7 is annotated as an ORF whose role is uncertain. This CDR3 comprises 15 residues. V lost 9 bases and J 0 bases, leaving 15 bases between the germline ends. CDR3 sequence reads: CARFRTGDSGNTIYF. The CDR3 DNA sequence: TGTGCCAGATTTAGGACGGGAGACTCTGGAAACACCATATATTTT.

This clone was recorded a few times. The gene calls are TRBV30 and TRBJ1-5; maybe TRBD1 (6 bases). Per germline, CDR1 GTSNPN and CDR2 SVGIG (reference sequence). This CDR3 is built from 13 residues. Between the trimmed V and J ends, which lost 3 bases and 7 bases, there was a span of 13 bases. CDR3 coding DNA: TGTGCCTGGAGCCAAGGGGGGGAACAGCCCCAGCATTTT. Amino acids: CAWSQGGEQPQHF.

The V and J genes are TRBV6-5 and TRBJ2-3; 11 positions agree with TRBD1. The V gene end was trimmed by 7 bases and the J gene end by 3 bases; junction bases not matched to a gene: 6. The CDR3 spans 15 residues. CDR1 is MNHEY, CDR2 SVGAGI, per germline. The CDR3 nucleotides are TGTGCCAGCACCGTGGACAGGGGGCGTACAGATACGCAGTATTTT. It codes for CASTVDRGRTDTQYF.

The V gene is TRBV5-6, the J gene TRBJ2-3, with 7 bases identical to TRBD2. Germline loops: CDR1 SGHDT, CDR2 YYEEEE. V lost 2 bases and J lost 0; bases outside the gene matches: 3. The CDR3 extends over 15 amino acids. CDR3 sequence: CASSLSGRSTDTQYF. DNA for the CDR3: TGTGCCAGCAGCTTATCCGGGAGGAGCACAGATACGCAGTATTTT.

The J gene is TRBJ2-1, the V gene TRBV5-1; tentative D call: TRBD1 (6 bases). The germline V gene has CDR1 SGHRS and CDR2 YFSETQ. The ends were cut back, 3 bases at V and 8 bases at J, with 18 bases in the middle. The CDR3 is made up of 15 amino acids. CDR3 in DNA: TGCGCCAGCAGCTCGGGACACCAACCTGGGGATGAGCAGTTCTTC. Residues: CASSSGHQPGDEQFF.

The chain carries TRBV15 and TRBJ1-5; tentative D call: TRBD1 (5 bases). Deletions cut 3 bases from V and 2 bases from J, with 11 bases between. CDR1 and CDR2 (germline): LNHNV, YYDKDF (reference sequence). The CDR3 spans 15 residues. The CDR3 protein is CATSSRTTGNQPQHF. The DNA for the CDR3 is TGTGCCACCAGCAGCCGAACGACAGGCAATCAGCCCCAGCATTTT.

The chain is built from TRBV2 and TRBJ2-1; 9 nucleotides agree with TRBD1. Germline V gene lookup returns CDR1 SNHLY and CDR2 FYNNEI. With 6 bases clipped from V and 12 bases from J, the junction kept 12 bases outside the gene matches. The CDR3 loop spans 14 amino acids. CDR3 DNA: TGTGCCAGCAGGCGGACAGGGGTACGTGAGGTGCAGTTCTTC. Its protein product is CASRRTGVREVQFF.

The chain combines TRBV3-1 (or the pseudogene TRBV3-2) with TRBJ2-1, with D uncertain. V lost 1 base and J 4 bases, leaving 8 bases between the germline ends. The germline CDR1 and CDR2 sequences are LGHDT and YNNKEL (reference sequence). This CDR3 contains 14 residues. CDR3 DNA: TGTGCCAGCAGCCAAGCACAGATTTACAATGAGCAGTTCTTC. Its translation is CASSQAQIYNEQFF.

The gene calls are TRBV12-3 or TRBV12-4 and TRBJ1-2; the D is unclear. The CDR3 totals 12 residues. Deletions cut 6 bases from V and 8 bases from J, with 13 bases between. The CDR3 spells CASRRGSMGYTF. CDR3 bases: TGTGCCAGCAGACGAGGGAGTATGGGCTACACCTTC.

The chain couples TRBV28 to TRBJ2-7, with 10 nucleotides matching TRBD1. The ends lost 7 bases at V and 7 bases at J; junction bases unmatched: 7. From germline, CDR1 is MDHEN and CDR2 SYDVKM. The CDR3 has 13 residues. The CDR3 is CASIRQGAREQYF. CDR3 DNA: TGTGCCAGCATACGACAGGGGGCTCGGGAGCAGTACTTC.

This chain links TRBV30 with TRBJ2-2; tentative D call: TRBD2 (6 bases). Per germline, CDR1 GTSNPN and CDR2 SVGIG (reference sequence). This CDR3 has 15 amino acids. CDR3 in amino acids: CAGSGLDGNTGELFF. The CDR3 bases are TGTGCTGGTAGCGGCCTGGACGGGAACACCGGGGAGCTGTTTTTT. The entire variable domain, with the rest obtained from reference TRBV30 and TRBJ2-2, is as follows: SQTIHQWPATLVQPVGSPLSLECTVEGTSNPNLYWYRQAAGRGLQLLFYSVGIGQISSEVPQNLSASRPQDRQFILSSKKLLLSDSGFYLCAGSGLDGNTGELFFGEGSRLTVL.

This clone occurred a few times. The rearrangement uses TRBV2 and TRBJ2-7; maybe TRBD2 (5 bases). This CDR3 contains 16 residues. From germline, CDR1 is SNHLY and CDR2 FYNNEI. V lost 7 bases to trimming and J lost 0 bases, with 19 bases between them. Here the CDR3 reads CASTYLSGSSSYEQYF. The CDR3 nucleotides are TGTGCCAGCACATACCTCAGCGGCTCGAGCTCCTACGAGCAGTACTTC.

CDR3 amino acids: CSVEWTSGSYEQYF. The CDR3 nucleotides read TGCAGCGTTGAATGGACATCAGGCTCCTACGAGCAGTACTTC. The V and J genes are TRBV29-1 and TRBJ2-7; D may be TRBD1 (5 bases). Trimming pared 2 bases from V and 0 bases from J, leaving 11 bases between. Germline values: CDR1 SQVTM, CDR2 ANQGSEA. The CDR3 is made up of 14 amino acids.

Only a few counts were recorded for this clone. CDR3 coding DNA: TGTGCCAGCAGCTTACAACCTACGGTTACCGGGGAGCTGTTTTTT. Its protein is CASSLQPTVTGELFF. This chain connects TRBV7-6 to TRBJ2-2; no firm D call. This CDR3 is 15 amino acids long. Trimming left V 2 bases short and J 5 bases short, with 12 bases between. CDR1 is SGHVS, CDR2 FNYEAQ, per germline.

The chain combines TRBV7-2 with TRBJ1-5; 7 positions match TRBD1. Looked up from germline, CDR1 is SGHTA and CDR2 is FQGNSA. This CDR3 has 14 amino acids. V trimming: 4 bases; J trimming: 4 bases; junction bases outside the gene matches: 4. The CDR3 DNA is TGTGCCAGCAGCTCTCGGACAGGTAATCAGCCCCAGCATTTT. This encodes CASSSRTGNQPQHF.